The 15 T cell receptor beta chains reported below all come from one sample, sequenced in a study of T cell clonality in common variable immunodeficiency (dated by TCRdb to the mid-2010s). Receptor amplification or capture employed the immunoSEQ multiplex PCR assay. The source is immuneACCESS, and TCRdb retained only in-frame sequences with V and J called. Part of the clones is not carried over; for the studies checked, unresolved V genes explain less than half of this, and the remainder is unexplained. Listed for this sample are 40,000 or so clones, none observed only a single time. The ten largest clones add up to approximately 3.6% of the sample. Sequenced sample: peripheral blood mononuclear cells. The receptors were gathered from a person aged 18 to 70 in good health.

Concerning this clone itself: The CDR3 extends 3 residues past the end of the read, so its final part is completed from the germline J gene. The chain joins TRBV30 to TRBJ1-1, with TRBD1 as a possible D gene (5 bases). This CDR3 comprises 11 residues. In germline, CDR1 is GTSNPN, CDR2 SVGIG (reference sequence). This chain's CDR3 is CAWMRGYEAFF. The CDR3 DNA, read in part, is TGTGCCTGGATGAGGGGCTACGAG.

This clone was seen many times. From the germline J gene comes the end of the CDR3, since the read stops 3 residues before it. The rearrangement uses TRBV5-4 and TRBJ1-4; TRBD1 aligns across 8 bases. Germline-derived CDR1 and CDR2 are SGHNT and YYREEE (reference sequence). The CDR3 is 15 amino acids. The J segment lost 7 bases and the V segment lost 4 bases, leaving 9 bases of the junction unmatched. CDR3 in amino acids: CASSLAQGEGEKLFF. The DNA read from the CDR3 is TGTGCCAGCAGCCTGGCACAGGGGGAGGGTGAAAAA.

By its share, this clone is medium-sized. The CDR3 extends 3 residues past the end of the read, so its final part is completed from the germline J gene. The chain carries TRBV4-2 and TRBJ2-5; 9 nucleotides match TRBD1. Germline loops: CDR1 LGHNA, CDR2 YNFKEQ. The V segment lost 4 bases and the J segment 6 bases; nucleotides outside the gene matches: 24. The CDR3 spans 20 residues. The CDR3 loop is CASSRLPPGQGLGGSQTQYF. Partial CDR3 DNA: TGTGCCAGCAGCCGACTGCCCCCGGGACAGGGATTAGGGGGGAGTCAGACC.

This clone was seen ten or more times. The read is 3 residues too short to cover the CDR3 end, so that end is filled in from the germline J gene. This sequence joins TRBV30 and TRBJ1-6; D gene ambiguous. V lost 2 bases to trimming and J lost 6 bases, with 17 bases between them. The CDR3 length is 16 residues. CDR1 is GTSNPN, CDR2 SVGIG, per germline (reference sequence). The CDR3 sequence is CAWSPRRGIGNSPLHF. CDR3 DNA, as far as it was read: TGTGCCTGGAGTCCCAGGAGAGGTATAGGTAATTCACCC. Based on the CDR3 plus reference TRBV30 and TRBJ1-6, the full variable domain is SQTIHQWPATLVQPVGSPLSLECTVEGTSNPNLYWYRQAAGRGLQLLFYSVGIGQISSEVPQNLSASRPQDRQFILSSKKLLLSDSGFYLCAWSPRRGIGNSPLHFGNGTRLTVT.

About this clone itself: The observed sequence ends 3 residues before the CDR3 terminus, with the missing tail filled in from the germline J gene. The chain couples TRBV7-9 to TRBJ2-7; the D gene is possibly TRBD2 (6 bases). This CDR3 spans 14 amino acids. CDR1 and CDR2 from the germline V gene are SEHNR and FQNEAQ (reference sequence). Trimming took 5 bases from V and 6 from J, leaving 17 bases between them. CDR3 bases read: TGTGCCAGCAGCGGGGACTCTCTGCAGGGCGAG. Protein product: CASSGDSLQGE. The CDR3 in full is CASSGDSLQGEQYF. Filled out from reference TRBV7-9 and TRBJ2-7, the complete variable domain reads DTGVSQNPRHKITKRGQNVTFRCDPISEHNRLYWYRQTLGQGPEFLTYFQNEAQLEKSRLLSDRFSAERPKGSFSTLEIQRTEQGDSAMYLCASSGDSLQGEQYFGPGTRLTVT.

This clone was seen repeatedly, ten times or more. The DNA ends 3 residues before the CDR3 does, and the rest of the CDR3 is filled in from the germline J gene. This rearrangement joins TRBV7-8 to TRBJ2-7; D perhaps matches TRBD1 (6 bases). CDR1 and CDR2 (germline): SGHVS, FQNEAQ. V lost 7 bases and J 5 bases, leaving 18 bases between the germline ends. The CDR3 extends over 14 amino acids. CDR3 residues: CASIPLDSPNEQYF. The DNA read from the CDR3 is TGTGCCAGCATCCCGCTGGACAGTCCGAACGAG.

This clone has a count of ten or more. The DNA ends 3 residues before the CDR3 does, and the rest of the CDR3 is filled in from the germline J gene. This chain connects TRBV5-6 to TRBJ2-5; D gene unclear. CDR1 SGHDT and CDR2 YYEEEE come from the germline V gene. This CDR3 spans 13 amino acids. Trimming left V 0 bases short and J 2 bases short, with 5 bases between. CDR3 DNA (partial): TGTGCCAGCAGCTTGGACAATCAAGAGACC. Protein: CASSLDNQET. The entire CDR3 protein reads CASSLDNQETQYF.

This clone was seen many times. Read data end 3 residues before the CDR3 end; the end is taken from the germline J gene. This rearrangement joins TRBV5-1 to TRBJ2-3; TRBD2 aligns across 9 bases. The CDR3 sequence is 15 residues long. CDR1 and CDR2 (germline): SGHRS, YFSETQ. With 4 bases clipped from V and 6 bases from J, the junction kept 9 bases outside the gene matches. CDR3 bases read: TGCGCCAGCAGCCCAGGGGCTAGCGGGGATGATACG. This encodes CASSPGASGDDT. The full CDR3 protein is CASSPGASGDDTQYF.

This clone showed up many times. The DNA read from the CDR3 is TGTGCCTGGAACAACAGGGTCGGGGAG. It translates to CAWNNRVGE. The entire CDR3 reads CAWNNRVGELFF. The chain combines TRBV30 with TRBJ2-2; a weak D match, TRBD1 (6 bases). The sequenced fragment ends 3 residues before the CDR3 boundary, so the rest is inferred from the germline J gene. Trimming took 4 bases from V and 7 from J, leaving 10 bases between them. From germline, CDR1 is GTSNPN and CDR2 SVGIG (reference sequence). The CDR3 consists of 12 residues.

There are many counts of this clone. The read falls 3 residues short of the CDR3 end, and the missing part is taken from the germline J gene. The chain recombines TRBV5-1 with TRBJ2-5; D remains unclear. Trimming removed 1 base at V and 4 bases at J, with 2 bases between. Germline V gene data show CDR1 as SGHRS and CDR2 as YFSETQ. CDR3 length: 11 amino acids. CDR3 sequence reads: CASSLLETQYF. Incomplete CDR3 DNA: TGCGCCAGCAGCTTGCTAGAGACC.

This clone was found many times. The read falls 3 residues short of the CDR3 end, and the missing part is taken from the germline J gene. V is TRBV6-2 or TRBV6-3 and J is TRBJ2-7; the match to TRBD1 covers 8 bases. V lost 9 bases, J lost 3 bases, and 4 bases stayed unmatched. CDR1 is MNHEY, CDR2 SVGEGT, per germline. This CDR3 contains 12 residues. CDR3 loop: CASRTGNYEQYF. The DNA read from the CDR3 is TGTGCCAGTCGGACAGGGAACTACGAG.

This clone was counted ten times or more. The read finishes 3 residues shy of the CDR3 end, and the germline J gene is used to complete it. This chain links TRBV5-5 with TRBJ1-2, with D maybe TRBD1 (5 bases). Germline CDR1 SGHKS, CDR2 YYEKEE (reference sequence). Trimming removed 2 bases at V and 1 base at J, with 9 bases between. This CDR3 comprises 14 residues. The sequenced part of the CDR3 DNA is TGTGCCAGCAGCTTATTAGACAGTAACTATGGC. Protein: CASSLLDSNYG. The entire CDR3 sequence reads CASSLLDSNYGYTF.

In the case of this clone: Read data end 3 residues before the CDR3 end; the end is taken from the germline J gene. This chain connects TRBV7-6 to TRBJ2-7; 8 nucleotides match TRBD2. The CDR3 totals 16 residues. The germline V gene has CDR1 SGHVS and CDR2 FNYEAQ. V lost 2 bases to trimming and J lost 0 bases; unmatched junction nucleotides: 6. The CDR3: CASSLLAGGSSYEQYF. The CDR3 DNA, read in part, is TGTGCCAGCAGCTTATTGGCGGGAGGAAGCTCCTACGAG.

This clone was detected ten times or more. Coverage ceases 3 residues before the CDR3 finishes, and the germline J gene fills in the end. This rearrangement joins TRBV5-6 to TRBJ2-3; 9 bases map to TRBD1. The germline V gene has CDR1 SGHDT and CDR2 YYEEEE. The V gene end was trimmed by 1 base and the J gene end by 4 bases; junction bases not matched to a gene: 4. The CDR3 consists of 15 residues. The chain's CDR3 is CASSLTRQGADTQYF. The DNA read from the CDR3 is TGTGCCAGCAGCTTGACCCGACAGGGGGCAGATACG.

This clone has more than one count but fewer than ten. The CDR3 goes on 3 residues after the read ends, and that part is filled in from the germline J gene. The chain couples TRBV7-6 to TRBJ1-1; D is possibly TRBD1 (6 bases). Germline V gene sequence: CDR1 SGHVS, CDR2 FNYEAQ. This CDR3 has 17 amino acids. The V end lost 1 base, the J end lost 1 base, and 16 bases lay between the germline ends. Incomplete CDR3 DNA: TGTGCCAGCAGCTTAGACAAAGGGGACAAACGGAACACTGAA. Its protein is CASSLDKGDKRNTE. The CDR3 as a whole reads CASSLDKGDKRNTEAFF. Based on the CDR3 plus reference TRBV7-6 and TRBJ1-1, the full variable domain is GAGVSQSPRYKVTKRGQDVALRCDPISGHVSLYWYRQALGQGPEFLTYFNYEAQQDKSGLPNDRFSAERPEGSISTLTIQRTEQRDSAMYRCASSLDKGDKRNTEAFFGQGTRLTVV.